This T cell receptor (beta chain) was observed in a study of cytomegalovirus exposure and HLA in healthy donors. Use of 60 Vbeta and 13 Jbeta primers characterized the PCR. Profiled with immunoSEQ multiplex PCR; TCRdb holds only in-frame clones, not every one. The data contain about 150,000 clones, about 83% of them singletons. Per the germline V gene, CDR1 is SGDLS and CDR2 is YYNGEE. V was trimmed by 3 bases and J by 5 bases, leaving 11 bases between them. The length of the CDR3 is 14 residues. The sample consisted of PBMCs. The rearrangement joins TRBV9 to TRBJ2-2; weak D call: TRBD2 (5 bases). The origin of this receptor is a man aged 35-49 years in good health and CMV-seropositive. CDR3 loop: CASSAQLATGELFF. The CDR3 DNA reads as TGTGCCAGCAGCGCCCAGCTAGCTACCGGGGAGCTGTTTTTT.